These T cell receptor beta chains were read from a single sample in a study of PD-1 blockade in classical Hodgkin lymphoma. TCRdb's copy holds only in-frame clones and misses some; the assay was immunoSEQ multiplex PCR. The data contain around 100,000 clones, approximately 90% of them seen just once; the ten biggest clones take up under 3.5%. The sample consisted of peripheral blood mononuclear cells (PBMCs), taken before the fourth cycle of nivolumab. These receptor sequences come from a human donor with classical Hodgkin lymphoma. CDR3s include the opening cysteine and the closing phenylalanine or tryptophan. D genes are given only for firm matches. Clone size, where shown, is once, few, many, or a class for clones that have expanded.

CDR3 length | clone size | D gene | J gene | V gene | CDR3 protein
12 | once | NA | TRBJ2-1 | TRBV5-6 | CASSLDGNEQFF
13 | NA | TRBD1 | TRBJ1-2 | TRBV5-4 | CASSPGGPYGYTF
11 | NA | NA | TRBJ1-5 | TRBV6-6 | CASSSGQPQHF
11 | few | NA | TRBJ1-2 | TRBV4-2 | CASSEGNGYTF
15 | NA | NA | TRBJ1-5 | TRBV7-9 | CASSLAIGDNQPQHF
15 | NA | TRBD1 | TRBJ2-3 | TRBV7-7 | CASAPDRVNTDTQYF
13 | NA | NA | TRBJ1-2 | TRBV5-8 | CASSLDTYYGYTF
14 | NA | TRBD2 | TRBJ2-7 | TRBV6-6 | CASRGLAGIYEQYF
15 | NA | TRBD2 | TRBJ2-5 | TRBV7-2 | CASSLGSTGGETQYF
15 | NA | TRBD2 | TRBJ2-1 | TRBV7-2 | CASSSGLAGADEQFF
15 | NA | TRBD1 | TRBJ2-2 | TRBV7-2 | CASSPLTGATGELFF
13 | NA | NA | TRBJ1-4 | TRBV25-1 | CASTPPRKEKLFF
13 | NA | NA | TRBJ2-7 | TRBV30 | CAWSAGLVYEQYF
17 | NA | NA | TRBJ2-7 | TRBV5-6 | CASSLASGGTGFNEQYF
12 | NA | NA | TRBJ1-5 | TRBV7-9 | CASSLVGGPQHF
15 | NA | NA | TRBJ1-5 | TRBV7-8 | CASSLGTSGGQPQHF
19 | NA | TRBD1 | TRBJ2-1 | TRBV4-3 | CASSHPLWHGTGPNNEQFF
15 | NA | TRBD2 | TRBJ2-3 | TRBV11-3 | CASSLTSGDTDTQYF
14 | NA | NA | TRBJ1-2 | TRBV7-3 | CASSSTREGYGYTF
15 | NA | TRBD1 | TRBJ2-7 | TRBV11-2 | CASSSPRGRGYEQYF
15 | NA | NA | TRBJ1-2 | TRBV6-5 | CASSSRTEYYYGYTF
15 | NA | TRBD1 | TRBJ2-7 | TRBV7-9 | CASSLEWGQIYEQYF
14 | few | NA | TRBJ1-6 | TRBV6-1 | CASSDWQDNSPLHF
14 | NA | TRBD2 | TRBJ2-1 | TRBV6-4 | CASSADGGGNEQFF
15 | NA | TRBD2 | TRBJ2-2 | TRBV6-5 | CASSLAGGYTGELFF
14 | NA | TRBD1 | TRBJ1-2 | TRBV6-5 | CASSPGQGLRGYTF
16 | NA | TRBD2 | TRBJ2-5 | TRBV7-7 | CASSLSLAGDQETQYF
16 | NA | NA | TRBJ1-2 | TRBV4-2 | CASSQELGGDPYGYTF
15 | NA | NA | TRBJ1-2 | TRBV4-1 | CASSQDQEANYGYTF
14 | once | NA | TRBJ1-5 | TRBV28 | CASTSRDGYQPQHF
15 | NA | NA | TRBJ2-7 | TRBV28 | CASRPTTGMAYEQYF
15 | NA | TRBD2 | TRBJ2-3 | TRBV19 | CASSMSGVAPDTQYF
13 | NA | NA | TRBJ2-1 | TRBV7-6 | CASSLATDNEQFF
16 | NA | NA | TRBJ1-5 | TRBV25-1 | CASRGADGGGDQPQHF
15 | NA | NA | TRBJ1-2 | TRBV5-6 | CASSLAPGAARGYTF
19 | few | NA | TRBJ2-1 | TRBV11-3 | CASASTSGFLGPTYNEQFF
14 | once | NA | TRBJ1-1 | TRBV10-3 | CAISERGTSTEAFF
12 | NA | NA | TRBJ2-7 | TRBV5-1 | CASRQGPYEQYF
17 | NA | TRBD2 | TRBJ2-1 | TRBV29-1 | CSVEVGTSGWSYNEQFF
16 | once | TRBD1 | TRBJ1-5 | TRBV18 | CASSARDREGNQPQHF
17 | NA | NA | TRBJ2-2 | TRBV4-3 | CASSPSLATQAAGELFF
13 | NA | NA | TRBJ1-1 | TRBV9 | CASSVGPGTEAFF
15 | once | NA | TRBJ1-1 | TRBV4-3 | CASSQDRLKNTEAFF
15 | NA | TRBD2 | TRBJ2-1 | TRBV9 | CASSVAGTSPNEQFF
16 | NA | NA | TRBJ2-3 | TRBV4-1 | CASSQTPGVGGDTQYF
15 | NA | NA | TRBJ2-7 | TRBV14 | CASSDWRTASYEQYF
12 | NA | NA | TRBJ2-7 | TRBV27 | CASTGLGDEQYF
16 | NA | NA | TRBJ1-5 | TRBV16 | CASSQGDFHRNQPQHF
13 | NA | NA | TRBJ1-1 | TRBV5-1 | CASSLGGNTEAFF
15 | NA | NA | TRBJ2-1 | TRBV27 | CASSLGRAPVHEQFF
14 | NA | NA | TRBJ1-6 | TRBV7-9 | CASSLVPEEPPLHF
16 | NA | TRBD1 | TRBJ2-4 | TRBV7-2 | CASSLAIGTAENIQYF
16 | NA | TRBD2 | TRBJ2-1 | TRBV9 | CASSGELAPPGNEQFF